Presented here are 20 T cell receptor beta chains from one specimen sequenced in a study of OX40 agonist ivuxolimab in advanced cancers. The method was immunoSEQ multiplex PCR; TCRdb's version includes in-frame clones alone and lacks a portion of them. This table has about 100,000 clones, roughly nine tenths appearing once. The material was CD4+ or CD8+ T cells sorted from blood, obtained in a trial of the OX40 agonist ivuxolimab. The receptors shown here come from an adult with an advanced solid tumor such as melanoma, head and neck, liver or kidney cancer.

The rearrangement uses TRBV18 and TRBJ2-7; 8 bases match TRBD2. With 5 bases clipped from V and 3 bases from J, the junction kept 3 bases outside the gene matches. This CDR3 comprises 13 residues. CDR1 KGHSH and CDR2 LQKENI come from the germline V gene. The CDR3 loop reads CASSSGSYYEQYF. The CDR3 nucleotides are TGTGCCAGCTCAAGCGGGAGTTACTACGAGCAGTACTTC.

The J gene is TRBJ2-5, the V gene TRBV7-2; TRBD1 might be the D (5 bases). Germline V lookup: CDR1 SGHTA, CDR2 FQGNSA. This CDR3 is 14 amino acids long. Trimming removed 1 base at V and 4 bases at J, with 10 bases between. CDR3 amino acids: CASSLEVTVETQYF. As DNA, the CDR3 is TGTGCCAGCAGCTTAGAGGTGACAGTAGAGACCCAGTACTTC. Drawing the rest from reference TRBV7-2 and TRBJ2-5, the complete variable domain is GAGVSQSPSNKVTEKGKDVELRCDPISGHTALYWYRQSLGQGLEFLIYFQGNSAPDKSGLPSDRFSAERTGGSVSTLTIQRTQQEDSAVYLCASSLEVTVETQYFGPGTRLLVL.

The chain has TRBV7-2 and TRBJ2-3; 9 nucleotides match TRBD2. Losses at the gene ends were 4 bases for V and 2 bases for J; bases not matched to a gene: 4. Germline V gene sequence: CDR1 SGHTA, CDR2 FQGNSA. The CDR3 runs 15 residues. CDR3 amino acids: CASSYLAGNTDTQYF. CDR3 nucleotide sequence: TGTGCCAGCAGCTATCTAGCGGGAAACACAGATACGCAGTATTTT.

V usage is TRBV10-3 and J usage is TRBJ2-7; 7 nucleotides match TRBD2. Germline CDR1 is ENHRY and CDR2 is SYGVKD. With 3 bases clipped from V and 1 base from J, the junction kept 6 bases outside the gene matches. There are 15 residues in the CDR3. The CDR3 loop is CAISDRVAGSYEQYF. CDR3 DNA sequence: TGTGCCATCAGTGATAGAGTAGCGGGTTCCTACGAGCAGTACTTC.

J is TRBJ2-2 and V is TRBV29-1; D not resolved. V was pared by 1 base and J by 6 bases, with 9 bases between. The length of the CDR3 is 13 residues. Germline assignment: CDR1 SQVTM and CDR2 ANQGSEA. CDR3 nucleotides: TGCAGCGTTGAAGTCATGGCGGCCGGGGAGCTGTTTTTT. It specifies CSVEVMAAGELFF.

The chain is built from TRBV10-3 and TRBJ1-1; no clear D. The CDR3 is 13 amino acids. Between the trimmed V and J ends, which lost 10 bases and 3 bases, there was a span of 15 bases. Germline CDR1 is ENHRY and CDR2 is SYGVKD. CDR3 coding DNA: TGTGCCAACAGAAGGACCGTGGACACTGAAGCTTTCTTT. It codes for CANRRTVDTEAFF.

The chain links TRBV9 to TRBJ2-1, with 13 bases fitting TRBD2. CDR3 length: 16 residues. With 1 base clipped from V and 5 bases from J, the junction kept 3 bases outside the gene matches. Germline CDR1 SGDLS, CDR2 YYNGEE. CDR3 loop: CASSVIGTSGNNEQFF. CDR3 coding DNA: TGTGCCAGCAGCGTAATAGGGACTAGCGGGAACAATGAGCAGTTCTTC. Full variable domain (outside the CDR3, taken from reference TRBV9 and TRBJ2-1): DSGVTQTPKHLITATGQRVTLRCSPRSGDLSVYWYQQSLDQGLQFLIQYYNGEERAKGNILERFSAQQFPDLHSELNLSSLELGDSALYFCASSVIGTSGNNEQFFGPGTRLTVL.

V gene TRBV15 combines with J gene TRBJ2-1, with TRBD2 identical over 9 bases. This CDR3 has 16 amino acids. Per the germline V gene, CDR1 is LNHNV and CDR2 is YYDKDF (reference sequence). The V segment lost 0 bases and the J segment 4 bases; nucleotides outside the gene matches: 4. The CDR3 region is CATSRDFAGGYNEQFF. Here the CDR3 DNA reads TGTGCCACCAGCAGAGATTTCGCGGGAGGGTACAATGAGCAGTTCTTC.

This chain joins TRBV6-6 and TRBJ2-2; 10 nucleotides line up with TRBD2. Germline loops: CDR1 MNHNY, CDR2 SVGAGI (reference sequence). The V gene end was trimmed by 6 bases and the J gene end by 1 base; junction bases not matched to a gene: 2. This CDR3 has 15 amino acids. The CDR3 loop is CASSRTSGNTGELFF. The CDR3 DNA is TGTGCCAGCAGCAGGACTAGCGGGAACACCGGGGAGCTGTTTTTT.

The chain joins TRBV7-9 to TRBJ2-2; D is undetermined. V gave up 6 bases and J gave up 1 base, with 9 bases separating them. The germline V gene has CDR1 SEHNR and CDR2 FQNEAQ (reference sequence). This CDR3 comprises 14 residues. The CDR3 DNA sequence: TGTGCCAGCAGTGCCTCGGTGAACACCGGGGAGCTGTTTTTT. Translated: CASSASVNTGELFF.

The chain has TRBV4-3 and TRBJ2-3; 7 positions match TRBD2. With 3 bases clipped from V and 0 bases from J, the junction kept 3 bases outside the gene matches. CDR1 and CDR2 (germline): LGHNA, YSLEER. This CDR3 comprises 15 residues. The DNA for the CDR3 is TGCGCCAGCAGCCACCAGCGGGACAGCACAGATACGCAGTATTTT. Translating gives CASSHQRDSTDTQYF.

The gene calls are TRBV18 and TRBJ1-4; D not resolved. Trimming took 3 bases from V and 7 from J, leaving 21 bases between them. The CDR3 is 17 amino acids. Per the germline V gene, CDR1 is KGHSH and CDR2 is LQKENI. CDR3 nucleotides: TGTGCCAGCTCACCTCACGGACCGCCAAAGGGCCTTGAAAAACTGTTTTTT. Protein sequence: CASSPHGPPKGLEKLFF.

This rearrangement joins TRBV7-2 to TRBJ2-7, with D unclear. The CDR3 consists of 13 residues. V lost 1 base, J lost 7 bases, and 11 bases lay in between. Germline V gene sequence: CDR1 SGHTA, CDR2 FQGNSA. The CDR3 loop is CASSLGVSLEQYF. In DNA, the CDR3 is TGTGCCAGCAGCTTAGGGGTGTCGTTAGAGCAGTACTTC.

The V and J genes are TRBV10-3 and TRBJ2-7; 13 nucleotides agree with TRBD2. Germline CDR1 and CDR2: ENHRY and SYGVKD. The V gene end was trimmed by 6 bases and the J gene end by 5 bases; junction bases not matched to a gene: 7. There are 15 residues in the CDR3. The CDR3 DNA reads as TGTGCCATCAGCCCTAAACTAGCGGGAGGGGACGAGCAGTACTTC. It codes for CAISPKLAGGDEQYF.

This clone has only one observation. This chain links TRBV5-5 with TRBJ1-4; a weak D match, TRBD1 (5 bases). Between the trimmed V and J ends, which lost 4 bases and 12 bases, there was a span of 16 bases. Germline V lookup: CDR1 SGHKS, CDR2 YYEKEE (reference sequence). CDR3 size: 13 residues. The CDR3 sequence: CASSLDTRAELFF. Written as DNA, the CDR3 is TGTGCCAGCAGCCTGGACACCAGGGCGGAACTGTTTTTT.

This sequence joins TRBV9 and TRBJ1-2; 8 bases fit TRBD1. The CDR3 loop spans 15 amino acids. The V and J ends lost 5 bases and 4 bases, in that order; junction bases with no gene match: 10. Germline CDR1 and CDR2: SGDLS and YYNGEE. DNA of the CDR3: TGTGCCAGCAGACCAGGGGGCGCTTCCCCCTATGGCTACACCTTC. This sequence encodes CASRPGGASPYGYTF.

The chain joins TRBV7-2 to TRBJ2-7; TRBD1 aligns across 9 bases. Looked up from germline, CDR1 is SGHTA and CDR2 is FQGNSA. V was pared by 6 bases and J by 0 bases, with 3 bases of the junction left unmatched. CDR3 length: 14 residues. The CDR3 here is CASRTGGSSYEQYF. The DNA of the CDR3 is TGTGCCAGCAGGACAGGGGGGAGCTCCTACGAGCAGTACTTC.

This chain's CDR3 is CASSRQGGGYTF. CDR3 sequence (DNA): TGTGCCAGCAGCCGACAGGGCGGAGGCTACACCTTC. The chain carries TRBV6-5 and TRBJ1-2; TRBD1 matches 7 bases. The junction had 6 bases not matched to a gene; V was cut back by 6 bases and J by 8 bases. CDR1 and CDR2 from the germline V gene are MNHEY and SVGAGI. The CDR3 has 12 residues.

This sequence joins TRBV25-1 and TRBJ2-2; no definite D call. Trimming cost V 6 bases and J 7 bases, with 12 bases left between them. Germline V gene lookup returns CDR1 MGHDK and CDR2 SYGVNS. The CDR3 has 13 amino acids. For the CDR3, the DNA is TGTGCCAGCAGAAAACTCTCCAGCGGGGAGCTGTTTTTT. Translating it yields CASRKLSSGELFF.

The DNA for the CDR3 is TGCGCCAGCAGCGCGCAGGAGACCCAGTACTTC. Translated: CASSAQETQYF. The chain couples TRBV5-1 to TRBJ2-5; D remains ambiguous. The CDR3 totals 11 residues. Germline CDR1 is SGHRS and CDR2 is YFSETQ. V lost 4 bases and J lost 5, with 6 bases in between.